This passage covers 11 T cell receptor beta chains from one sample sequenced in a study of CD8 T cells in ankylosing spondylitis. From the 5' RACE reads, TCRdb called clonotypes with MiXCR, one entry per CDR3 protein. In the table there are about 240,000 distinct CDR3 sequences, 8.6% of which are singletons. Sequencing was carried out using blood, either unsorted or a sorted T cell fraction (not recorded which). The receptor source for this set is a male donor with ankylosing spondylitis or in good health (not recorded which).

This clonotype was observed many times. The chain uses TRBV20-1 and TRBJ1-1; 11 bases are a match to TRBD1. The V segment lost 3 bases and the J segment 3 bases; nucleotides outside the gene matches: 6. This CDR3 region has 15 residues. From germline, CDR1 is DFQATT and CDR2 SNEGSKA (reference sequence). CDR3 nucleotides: TGCAGTGCTAGGCCACCGGGACAGGGGGACACTGAAGCTTTCTTT. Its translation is CSARPPGQGDTEAFF.

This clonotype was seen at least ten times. The CDR3 sequence: CASSSLGGTMGEQFF. The CDR3 DNA is TGTGCCAGCAGTTCGTTAGGCGGAACTATGGGTGAGCAGTTCTTC. This sequence joins TRBV6-5 and TRBJ2-1; no clear D gene. Germline-derived CDR1 and CDR2 are MNHEY and SVGAGI. Deletions cut 4 bases from V and 9 bases from J, with 19 bases between. The CDR3 has 15 amino acids.

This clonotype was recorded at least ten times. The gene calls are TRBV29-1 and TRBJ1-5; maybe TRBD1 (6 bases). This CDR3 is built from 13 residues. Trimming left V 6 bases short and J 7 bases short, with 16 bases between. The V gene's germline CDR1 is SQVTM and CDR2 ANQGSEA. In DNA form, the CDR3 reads TGCAGCGTGAAAACAGGGAGATGGCAGCCCCAGCATTTT. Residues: CSVKTGRWQPQHF. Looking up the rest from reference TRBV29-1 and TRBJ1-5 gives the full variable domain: SAVISQKPSRDICQRGTSLTIQCQVDSQVTMMFWYRQQPGQSLTLIATANQGSEATYESGFVIDKFPISRPNLTFSTLTVSNMSPEDSSIYLCSVKTGRWQPQHFGDGTRLSIL.

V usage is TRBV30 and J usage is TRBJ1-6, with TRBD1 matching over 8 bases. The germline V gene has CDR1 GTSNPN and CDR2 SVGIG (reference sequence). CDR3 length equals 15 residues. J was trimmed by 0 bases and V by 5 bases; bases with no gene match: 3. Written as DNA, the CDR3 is TGTGCCTGGGGACAGGGAAGCTCCTATAATTCACCCCTCCACTTT. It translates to CAWGQGSSYNSPLHF.

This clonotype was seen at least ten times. In nucleotides, the CDR3 is TGTGCCAGTGTTTCCCTTAATTCACCCCTCCACTTT. Translated: CASVSLNSPLHF. The chain carries TRBV2 and TRBJ1-6; no clear D gene. Germline CDR1 reads SNHLY; CDR2 reads FYNNEI. CDR3 length: 12 amino acids. The V and J ends lost 9 bases and 6 bases respectively, with 9 bases between them.

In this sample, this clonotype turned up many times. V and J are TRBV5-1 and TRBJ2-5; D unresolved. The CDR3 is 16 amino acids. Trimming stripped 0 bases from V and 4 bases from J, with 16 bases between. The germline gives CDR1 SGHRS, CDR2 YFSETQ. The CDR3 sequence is CASSLDLGSSGETQYF. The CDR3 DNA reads TGCGCCAGCAGCTTGGATTTGGGAAGTAGTGGAGAGACCCAGTACTTC.

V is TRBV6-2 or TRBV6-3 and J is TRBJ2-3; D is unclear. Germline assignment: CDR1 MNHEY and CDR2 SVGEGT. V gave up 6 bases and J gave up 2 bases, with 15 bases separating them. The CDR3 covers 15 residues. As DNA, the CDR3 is TGTGCCAGCAGGGATCAGCCGCGCCTCACAGATACGCAGTATTTT. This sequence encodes CASRDQPRLTDTQYF.

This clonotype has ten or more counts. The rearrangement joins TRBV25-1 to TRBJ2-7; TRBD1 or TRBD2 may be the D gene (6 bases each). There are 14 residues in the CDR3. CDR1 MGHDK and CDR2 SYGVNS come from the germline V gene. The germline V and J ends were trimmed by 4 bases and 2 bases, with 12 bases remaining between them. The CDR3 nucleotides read TGTGCCAGCAGTGCTGAGGGGGGAGCCTACGAGCAGTACTTC. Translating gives CASSAEGGAYEQYF.

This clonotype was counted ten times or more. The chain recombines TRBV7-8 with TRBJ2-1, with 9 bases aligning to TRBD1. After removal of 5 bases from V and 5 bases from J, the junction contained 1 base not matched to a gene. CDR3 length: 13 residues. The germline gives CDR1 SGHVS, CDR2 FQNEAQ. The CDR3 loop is CASSRDRDNEQFF. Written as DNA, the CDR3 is TGTGCCAGCAGCCGGGACAGGGACAATGAGCAGTTCTTC.

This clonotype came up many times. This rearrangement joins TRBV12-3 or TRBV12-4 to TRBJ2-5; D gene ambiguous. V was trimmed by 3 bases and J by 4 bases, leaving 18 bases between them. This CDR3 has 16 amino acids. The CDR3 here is CASSFLPWAERETQYF. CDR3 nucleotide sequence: TGTGCCAGCAGTTTTCTCCCTTGGGCGGAACGAGAGACCCAGTACTTC.

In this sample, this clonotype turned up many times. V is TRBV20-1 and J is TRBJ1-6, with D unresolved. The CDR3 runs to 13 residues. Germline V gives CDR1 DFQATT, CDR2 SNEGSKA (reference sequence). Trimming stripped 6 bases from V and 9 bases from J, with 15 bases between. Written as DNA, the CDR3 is TGCAGTGCCAGGAGGGTGGGTGGTTCACCCCTCCACTTT. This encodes CSARRVGGSPLHF.